This T cell receptor beta chain came from a study of blood T cell repertoires in COVID-19. Study background: The United States, Italy and Spain provided the acute and convalescent COVID-19 samples. From T cells, B-cell-depleted T cells, or PBMCs came the material, which was cDNA or gDNA.

With V trimmed by 2 bases and J by 7 bases, 7 bases remained unmatched. The CDR3 consists of 15 residues. Germline lookup yields CDR1 MNHEY and CDR2 SVGEGT. TCRdb keeps only in-frame clones here, not all; method: immunoSEQ multiplex PCR. This table holds over 100,000 clones, about four fifths found once. The sequence was collected from a human donor in a cohort sampled during active COVID-19. The chain combines TRBV6-2 or TRBV6-3 with TRBJ2-1; 8 bases agree with TRBD1. Sequenced material: peripheral blood. In DNA form, the CDR3 reads TGTGCCAGCAGTTACCTGCAGGGGGCCCGGAATGAGCAGTTCTTC. This gives the protein CASSYLQGARNEQFF.